The 22 T cell receptor beta chains below come from one sample, sequenced in a study of T cell responses to AZD1222 COVID-19 vaccine. Profiled with immunoSEQ multiplex PCR; TCRdb holds only in-frame clones, not every one. The data show under 130,000 clones, around nine tenths seen once. The sample in question was peripheral blood, obtained 28 days after the second AZD1222 dose. The receptors here all came from an adult who received the AZD1222 COVID-19 vaccine.

Comments on this clone: The same CDR3 also results from other DNA sequences found in this sample. CDR3 coding DNA: TGTGCCAGCAGTTCAGGGACTAACTATGGCTACACCTTC. Translating it yields CASSSGTNYGYTF. J is TRBJ1-2 and V is TRBV12-3 or TRBV12-4; D might be TRBD1 (5 bases). The length of the CDR3 is 13 residues. V gave up 4 bases and J gave up 0 bases, with 6 bases separating them.

In this sample, this clone turned up a few times. The chain joins TRBV5-4 to TRBJ1-1; D is unresolved. Germline assignment: CDR1 SGHNT and CDR2 YYREEE (reference sequence). CDR3 length: 14 amino acids. With 4 bases removed from V and 0 bases from J, the gap between germline ends came to 10 bases. The CDR3 protein is CASSLESMNTEAFF. In nucleotides, the CDR3 is TGTGCCAGCAGCCTAGAGAGTATGAACACTGAAGCTTTCTTT.

The rearrangement links TRBV27 to TRBJ1-3, with D unresolved. CDR1 is MNHEY and CDR2 is SMNVEV in the germline V gene (reference sequence). V gave up 4 bases and J gave up 7 bases, with 5 bases separating them. This CDR3 has 11 residues. Written as DNA, the CDR3 is TGTGCCAGCAGTTACGGGAACACCATATATTTT. This translates into CASSYGNTIYF.

The gene calls are TRBV7-9 and TRBJ1-1; no clear D gene. Deletions cut 7 bases from V and 0 bases from J, with 9 bases between. This CDR3 region has 13 residues. Germline assignment: CDR1 SEHNR and CDR2 FQNEAQ (reference sequence). CDR3 residues: CASTQWLNTEAFF. The CDR3 DNA sequence: TGTGCCAGCACCCAATGGCTGAACACTGAAGCTTTCTTT.

This rearrangement joins TRBV21-1 to TRBJ2-2; no check of the table's D call, TRBD2, against the DNA was made. TRBV21-1 is a listed pseudogene. The CDR3 extends over 17 amino acids. This chain's CDR3 is CASSKISGRWDTGELFF. Here the CDR3 DNA reads TGTGCCAGCAGCAAAATTAGCGGGAGATGGGACACCGGGGAGCTGTTTTTT.

CDR3 nucleotide sequence: TGTGCCAGCAGCTTAAGTGGAGGGAACGAGCAGTACTTC. This encodes CASSLSGGNEQYF. The V and J genes are TRBV11-3 and TRBJ2-7; tentative D call: TRBD2 (6 bases). The CDR3 has 13 residues. Germline V CDR1 and CDR2: SGHNT, YENEEA. The V gene lost 2 bases and the J gene lost 5 bases, with 10 bases spanning the gap.

V gene TRBV27 combines with J gene TRBJ2-5; D not resolved. CDR1 and CDR2 (germline): MNHEY, SMNVEV (reference sequence). V gave up 4 bases and J gave up 3 bases, with 9 bases separating them. The CDR3 spans 13 residues. The chain's CDR3 is CASSSRIEETQYF. CDR3 nucleotides: TGTGCCAGCAGTTCCCGAATTGAAGAGACCCAGTACTTC.

This clone is a singleton in its sample. The V gene is TRBV24-1, the J gene TRBJ1-1; the match to TRBD1 covers 7 bases. Unmatched junction bases numbered 7, after V lost 6 bases and J lost 4 bases. The CDR3 spans 14 residues. CDR1 is KGHDR, CDR2 SFDVKD, per germline. The chain's CDR3 is CATSKTGTITEAFF. The CDR3 region has the DNA TGTGCCACCAGTAAGACAGGGACGATCACTGAAGCTTTCTTT.

The chain uses TRBV28 and TRBJ1-3; D remains unclear. Trimming took off 4 bases at V and 4 bases at J, with 11 bases between the two ends. The CDR3 sequence is 14 residues long. CDR1 MDHEN and CDR2 SYDVKM come from the germline V gene. The CDR3 spells CASSYPGWGNTIYF. CDR3 DNA sequence: TGTGCCAGCAGTTACCCTGGATGGGGAAACACCATATATTTT.

The chain recombines TRBV9 with TRBJ2-1; 9 bases match TRBD2. V was clipped by 3 bases and J by 10 bases; unmatched bases: 5. The CDR3 runs to 13 residues. Germline V lookup: CDR1 SGDLS, CDR2 YYNGEE. The CDR3 is CASSGGTSTEQFF. CDR3 nucleotides: TGTGCCAGCAGCGGTGGGACTAGCACAGAGCAGTTCTTC.

The gene calls are TRBV10-3 and TRBJ1-1; D unclear. Trimming removed 4 bases at V and 2 bases at J, with 8 bases between. In germline, CDR1 is ENHRY, CDR2 SYGVKD. The CDR3 extends over 13 amino acids. CDR3 in amino acids: CAISATPNTEAFF. CDR3 bases: TGTGCCATCAGTGCGACCCCAAACACTGAAGCTTTCTTT.

CDR3 in amino acids: CASSTINNEQFF. The CDR3 DNA follows: TGTGCCAGCAGCACTATAAACAATGAGCAGTTCTTC. This rearrangement joins TRBV7-9 to TRBJ2-1; D call uncertain. The CDR3 extends over 12 amino acids. Germline V gives CDR1 SEHNR, CDR2 FQNEAQ (reference sequence). Trimming left V 5 bases short and J 5 bases short, with 7 bases between.

The V gene is TRBV7-9, the J gene TRBJ2-1, with D possibly TRBD2 on 6 matching bases. V lost 4 bases to trimming and J lost 2 bases, with 12 bases between them. CDR1 SEHNR and CDR2 FQNEAQ come from the germline V gene (reference sequence). The CDR3 runs 15 residues. The CDR3: CASSSPGETYNEQFF. CDR3 in DNA: TGTGCCAGCAGCTCCCCGGGGGAAACCTACAATGAGCAGTTCTTC.

This clone appeared a single time. The chain recombines TRBV5-1 with TRBJ1-4, with D hard to call. The germline V gene has CDR1 SGHRS and CDR2 YFSETQ. The length of the CDR3 is 15 residues. Trimming shortened V by 0 bases and J by 5 bases, and 11 bases separated the two germline ends. In DNA form, the CDR3 reads TGCGCCAGCAGCTTGGGTACGCCGGACAATGAAAAACTGTTTTTT. It codes for CASSLGTPDNEKLFF.

This clone was seen a handful of times. This chain connects TRBV27 to TRBJ1-4; 8 nucleotides match TRBD1. In germline, CDR1 is MNHEY, CDR2 SMNVEV (reference sequence). The CDR3 is made up of 15 amino acids. Trimming removed 4 bases from V and 5 bases from J; junction bases left unmatched: 6. The DNA for the CDR3 is TGTGCCAGCAGTTCCGCCGGGACAGGCAATGAAAAACTGTTTTTT. Its translation is CASSSAGTGNEKLFF. The variable domain in full, completed from reference TRBV27 and TRBJ1-4, reads EAQVTQNPRYLITVTGKKLTVTCSQNMNHEYMSWYRQDPGLGLRQIYYSMNVEVTDKGDVPEGYKVSRKEKRNFPLILESPSPNQTSLYFCASSSAGTGNEKLFFGSGTQLSVL.

The V and J genes are TRBV6-5 and TRBJ2-7, with D tentatively TRBD2 (5 bases). Germline CDR1 MNHEY, CDR2 SVGAGI. Trimming left V 2 bases short and J 0 bases short, with 8 bases between. The CDR3 runs 14 residues. The CDR3 nucleotides read TGTGCCAGCAGTTACGCGGGTCTCTCCTACGAGCAGTACTTC. Its protein product is CASSYAGLSYEQYF.

The CDR3 is CASRTGDNSPLHF. The CDR3 nucleotides read TGTGCCAGCAGGACAGGGGATAATTCACCCCTCCACTTT. V and J are TRBV27 and TRBJ1-6, with 8 nucleotides matching TRBD1. The germline V gene has CDR1 MNHEY and CDR2 SMNVEV (reference sequence). The CDR3 runs to 13 residues. J gave up 5 bases and V 6 bases, and 0 bases lay outside the gene matches.

The chain uses TRBV24-1 and TRBJ2-1; TRBD1 agrees at 8 bases. CDR1 and CDR2 from the germline V gene are KGHDR and SFDVKD. This CDR3 has 13 residues. V lost 4 bases to trimming and J lost 9 bases; unmatched junction nucleotides: 4. Here the CDR3 reads CATSDPDRGEQFF. Written as DNA, the CDR3 is TGTGCCACCAGTGACCCAGACAGGGGTGAGCAGTTCTTC.

This clone showed up just once. The V call is TRBV19, the J call TRBJ1-2; the D gene is possibly TRBD1 (6 bases). Trimming took off 2 bases at V and 2 bases at J, with 12 bases between the two ends. This CDR3 contains 15 residues. CDR1 LNHDA and CDR2 SQIVND come from the germline V gene (reference sequence). The DNA of the CDR3 is TGTGCCAGTAGTATATCCGGGGGGCTGAACTATGGCTACACCTTC. This gives the protein CASSISGGLNYGYTF.

This clone has more than one count but fewer than ten. This chain links TRBV2 with TRBJ1-1; 10 positions match TRBD1. The CDR3 has 13 amino acids. Germline loops: CDR1 SNHLY, CDR2 FYNNEI. Losses at the gene ends were 4 bases for V and 4 bases for J; bases not matched to a gene: 0. The CDR3 DNA is TGTGCCAGCAGTGGGGACAGGGGCACTGAAGCTTTCTTT. Translated, it gives CASSGDRGTEAFF.

J is TRBJ2-5 and V is TRBV2; no clear D. Germline V lookup: CDR1 SNHLY, CDR2 FYNNEI. This CDR3 comprises 14 residues. The V end was cut by 4 bases, the J end by 2 bases, with 11 bases between. The CDR3 region has the DNA TGTGCCAGCAGTGGACTCGGGCGTCAAGAGACCCAGTACTTC. This codes for CASSGLGRQETQYF.

About this clone: One end of the junction is discordant with germline, which a read error may explain. The CDR3 loop is CASSQDRPSHEQYF. The DNA of the CDR3 is TGTGCCAGCAGCCAAGATCGGCCCTCCCACGAGCAGTACTTC. The chain combines TRBV4-2 with TRBJ2-7; no reliable D call. The CDR3 totals 14 residues. CDR1 and CDR2 (germline): LGHNA, YNFKEQ.